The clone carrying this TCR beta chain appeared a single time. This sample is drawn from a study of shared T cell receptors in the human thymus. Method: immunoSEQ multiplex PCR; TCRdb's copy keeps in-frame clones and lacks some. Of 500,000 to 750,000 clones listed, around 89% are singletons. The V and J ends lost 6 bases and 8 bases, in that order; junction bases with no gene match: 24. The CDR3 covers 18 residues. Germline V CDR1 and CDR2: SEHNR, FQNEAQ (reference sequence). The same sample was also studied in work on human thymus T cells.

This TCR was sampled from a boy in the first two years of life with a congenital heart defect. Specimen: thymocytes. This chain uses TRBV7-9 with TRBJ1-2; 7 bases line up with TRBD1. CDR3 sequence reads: CASSQNQGQKIPPGGYTF. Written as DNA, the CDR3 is TGTGCCAGCAGTCAAAACCAGGGACAGAAAATCCCTCCTGGCGGCTACACCTTC.